This T cell receptor (beta chain) was sequenced during a study of cytomegalovirus exposure and HLA in healthy donors. Study results and limitations: After further analysis at a later stage, roughly 16,000 TCR beta sequences were associated with HLA alleles at 0.05 false discovery rate.

Primers included in the PCR were 60 Vbeta and 13 Jbeta primers. Generated by immunoSEQ multiplex PCR, the TCRdb table keeps only in-frame clones and is missing some. There are roughly 72,000 clones in the sample; 70% to 75% occur only once, and about an eighth lies in the top ten. Notes on this clone: Its antigen is unknown.

Germline V lookup: CDR1 SGHRS, CDR2 YFSETQ. V was trimmed by 4 bases and J by 2 bases, leaving 10 bases between them. There are 13 residues in the CDR3. Sequenced: PBMCs. This sequence joins TRBV5-1 and TRBJ2-7; D not resolved. This clonotype was sampled from a human donor in good health. This CDR3 reads CASSDRGTYEQYF. CDR3 DNA sequence: TGCGCCAGCAGCGACCGCGGTACCTACGAGCAGTACTTC.